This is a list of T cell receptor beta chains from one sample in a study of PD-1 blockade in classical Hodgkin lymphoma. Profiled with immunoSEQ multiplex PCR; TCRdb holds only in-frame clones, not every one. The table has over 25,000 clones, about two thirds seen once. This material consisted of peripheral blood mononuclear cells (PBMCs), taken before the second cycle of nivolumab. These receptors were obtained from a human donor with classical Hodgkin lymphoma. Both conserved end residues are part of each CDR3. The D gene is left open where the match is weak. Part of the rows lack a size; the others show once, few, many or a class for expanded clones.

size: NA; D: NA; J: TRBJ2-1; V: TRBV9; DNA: TGTGCCAGCAGCGTAGAGGGTGGGGGGGCAGATGAGCAGTTCTTC; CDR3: CASSVEGGGADEQFF
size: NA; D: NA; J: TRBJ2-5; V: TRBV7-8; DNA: TGTGCCAGCAGCTTATTCGGTTTGGGCAGAACTCCCCAAGAGACCCAGTACTTC; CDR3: CASSLFGLGRTPQETQYF
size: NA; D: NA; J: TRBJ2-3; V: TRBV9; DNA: TGTGCCAGCAGCGTAGCGGGGGGCTTCACAGATACGCAGTATTTT; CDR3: CASSVAGGFTDTQYF
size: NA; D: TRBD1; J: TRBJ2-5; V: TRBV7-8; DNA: TGTGCCAGCAGCTTAAGCTCTGGGACAGGGGGATTAGGGGAGACCCAGTACTTC; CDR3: CASSLSSGTGGLGETQYF
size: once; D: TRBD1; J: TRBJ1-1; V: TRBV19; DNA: TGTGCCAGTAGTATACGGTGGGACAGGGGGCCTACTGAAGCTTTCTTT; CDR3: CASSIRWDRGPTEAFF
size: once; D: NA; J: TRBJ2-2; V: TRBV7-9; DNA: TGTGCCAGCAGCCCCCGCCGAGGGCCCGGGGAGCTGTTTTTT; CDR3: CASSPRRGPGELFF
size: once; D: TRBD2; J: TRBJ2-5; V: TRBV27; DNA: TGTGCCAGCAGGTTTACGGGGGGGCAAGAGACCCAGTACTTC; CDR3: CASRFTGGQETQYF
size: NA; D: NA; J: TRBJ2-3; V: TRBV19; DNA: TGTGCCAGTAGTATAAAGGGATCCGCAGATACGCAGTATTTT; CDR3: CASSIKGSADTQYF
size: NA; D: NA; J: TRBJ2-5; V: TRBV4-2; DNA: TGTGCCAGCAGCCTGGGACACCAAGAGACCCAGTACTTC; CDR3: CASSLGHQETQYF
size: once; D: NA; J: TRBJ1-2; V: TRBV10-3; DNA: TGTGCCATCAGGGAGGCAGGGATGCCCTACTATGGCTACACCTTC; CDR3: CAIREAGMPYYGYTF
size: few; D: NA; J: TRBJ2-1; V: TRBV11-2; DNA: TGTGCCAGCAGGGGAGCCCGGGACGGATACAATGAGCAGTTCTTC; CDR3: CASRGARDGYNEQFF
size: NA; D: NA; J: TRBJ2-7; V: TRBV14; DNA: TGTGCCAGCAGCCAAGTGGGTTCACCAACCTACGAGCAGTACTTC; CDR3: CASSQVGSPTYEQYF
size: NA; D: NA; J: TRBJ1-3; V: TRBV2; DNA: TGTGCCAACCTGGACGACCTCTCTGGAAACACCATATATTTT; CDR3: CANLDDLSGNTIYF
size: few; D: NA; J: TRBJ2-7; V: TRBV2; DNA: TGTGCCAGCAGTGAAGTCGGCGGGGGCCAATCCTACGAGCAGTACTTC; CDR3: CASSEVGGGQSYEQYF
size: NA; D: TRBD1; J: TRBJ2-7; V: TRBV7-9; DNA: TGTGCCAGCAGCTTAGTACAGGGGGCTCAGAACGAGCAGTACTTC; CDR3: CASSLVQGAQNEQYF
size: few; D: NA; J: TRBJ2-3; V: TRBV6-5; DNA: TGTGCCAGCAGTCTTCGACAGGGGAGGGGAGATACGCAGTATTTT; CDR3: CASSLRQGRGDTQYF
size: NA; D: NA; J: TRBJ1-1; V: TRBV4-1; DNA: TGCGCCAGCAGCCAAGGGCCAGGGCTCTCCGAAGCTTTCTTT; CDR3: CASSQGPGLSEAFF
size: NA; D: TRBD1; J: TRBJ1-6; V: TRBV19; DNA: TGTGCCAGTAGTATCGGGGGGGCGGACAGGCGAAATTCACCCCTCCACTTT; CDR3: CASSIGGADRRNSPLHF
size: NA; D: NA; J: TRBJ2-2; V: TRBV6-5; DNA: TGTGCCAGCAGTTCTGGGGGCACCGGGGAGCTGTTTTTT; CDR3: CASSSGGTGELFF
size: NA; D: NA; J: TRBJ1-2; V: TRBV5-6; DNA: TGTGCCAGCAGCGCAGTAGGGGTGAAGGGCTATGGCTACACCTTC; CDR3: CASSAVGVKGYGYTF
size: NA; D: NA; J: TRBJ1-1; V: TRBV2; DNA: TGTGCCAGCAGTCTACAGATCACTGAAGCTTTCTTT; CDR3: CASSLQITEAFF
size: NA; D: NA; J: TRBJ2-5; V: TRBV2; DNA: TGTGCCAGCAGTTTAGGACCCACACCCCAGTACTTC; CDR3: CASSLGPTPQYF
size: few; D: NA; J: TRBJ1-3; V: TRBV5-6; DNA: TGTGCCAGCAGCTTGTCGCTGACCTCTGGAAACACCATATATTTT; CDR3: CASSLSLTSGNTIYF
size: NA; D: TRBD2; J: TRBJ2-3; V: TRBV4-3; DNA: TGCGCCAGCAGCCACTCCGGGACTAGCGGGGGGGCGCGCACAGATACGCAGTATTTT; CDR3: CASSHSGTSGGARTDTQYF
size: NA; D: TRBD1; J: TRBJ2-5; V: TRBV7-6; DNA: TGTGCCAGCAGCCCAGCCCAGGGGGCGATCGGGGAGACCCAGTACTTC; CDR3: CASSPAQGAIGETQYF
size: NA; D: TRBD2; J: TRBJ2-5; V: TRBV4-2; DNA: TGTGCCAGCAGCCGGGGGACTACCATGTACCAAGAGACCCAGTACTTC; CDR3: CASSRGTTMYQETQYF
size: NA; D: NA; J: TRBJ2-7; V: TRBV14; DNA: TGTGCCAGCAGCCAATATCGTAACGAGCAGTACTTC; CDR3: CASSQYRNEQYF
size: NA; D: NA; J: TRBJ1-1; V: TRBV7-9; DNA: TGTGCCAGCAGCCCGAACACCTTTGAAGCTTTCTTT; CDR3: CASSPNTFEAFF
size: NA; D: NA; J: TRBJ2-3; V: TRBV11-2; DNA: TGTGCCAGCTCTATCGCAGATACGCAGTATTTT; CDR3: CASSIADTQYF
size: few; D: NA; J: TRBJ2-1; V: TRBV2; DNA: TGTGCCACCCTGGGGACTTCCTCCTACAATGAGCAGTTCTTC; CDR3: CATLGTSSYNEQFF
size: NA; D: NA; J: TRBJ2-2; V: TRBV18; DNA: TGTGCCAGCTCACCGGTGGGGACTTACACCGGGGAGCTGTTTTTT; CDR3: CASSPVGTYTGELFF